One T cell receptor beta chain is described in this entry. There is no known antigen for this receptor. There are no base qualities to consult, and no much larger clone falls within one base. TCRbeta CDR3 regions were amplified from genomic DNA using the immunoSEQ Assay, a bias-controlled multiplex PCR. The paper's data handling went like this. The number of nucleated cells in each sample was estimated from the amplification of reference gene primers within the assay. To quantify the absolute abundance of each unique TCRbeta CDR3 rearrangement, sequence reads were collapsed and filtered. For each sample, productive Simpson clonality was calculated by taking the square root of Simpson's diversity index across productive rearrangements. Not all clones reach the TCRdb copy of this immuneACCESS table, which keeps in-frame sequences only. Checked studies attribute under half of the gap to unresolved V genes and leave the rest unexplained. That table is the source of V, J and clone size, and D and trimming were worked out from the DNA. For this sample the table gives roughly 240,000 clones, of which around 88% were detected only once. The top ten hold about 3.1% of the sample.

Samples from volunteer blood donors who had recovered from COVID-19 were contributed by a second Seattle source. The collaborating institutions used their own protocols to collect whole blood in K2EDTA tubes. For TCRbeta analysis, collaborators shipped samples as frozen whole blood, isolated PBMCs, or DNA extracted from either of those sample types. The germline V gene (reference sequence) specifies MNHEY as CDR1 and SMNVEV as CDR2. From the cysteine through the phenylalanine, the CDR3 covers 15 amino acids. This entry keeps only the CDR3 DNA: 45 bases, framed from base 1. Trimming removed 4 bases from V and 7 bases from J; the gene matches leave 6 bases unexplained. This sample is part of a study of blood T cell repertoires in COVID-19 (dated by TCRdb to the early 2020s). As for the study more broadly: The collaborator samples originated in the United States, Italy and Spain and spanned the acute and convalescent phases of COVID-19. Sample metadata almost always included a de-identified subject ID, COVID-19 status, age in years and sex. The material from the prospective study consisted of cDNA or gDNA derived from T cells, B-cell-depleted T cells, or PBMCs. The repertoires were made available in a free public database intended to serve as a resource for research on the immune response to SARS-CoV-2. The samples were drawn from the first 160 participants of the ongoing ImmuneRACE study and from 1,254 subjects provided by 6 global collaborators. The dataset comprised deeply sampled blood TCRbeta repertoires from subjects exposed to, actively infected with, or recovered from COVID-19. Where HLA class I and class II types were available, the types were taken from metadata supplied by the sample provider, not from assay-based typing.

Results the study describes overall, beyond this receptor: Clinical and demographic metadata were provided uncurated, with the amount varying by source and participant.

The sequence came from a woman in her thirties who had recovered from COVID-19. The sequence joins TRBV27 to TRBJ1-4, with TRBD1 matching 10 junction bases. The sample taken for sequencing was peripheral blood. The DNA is TGTGCCAGCAGTTCGACAGGGGGCGTCTCTGAAAAACTGTTTTTT. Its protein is CASSSTGGVSEKLFF.